This T cell receptor (beta chain) was sequenced during a study of blood T cell repertoires in COVID-19. Turning to the study itself: Specimens from acute and convalescent COVID-19 originated in the United States, Italy and Spain.

In the study's own analysis: Amplifying reference gene primers gave estimates of nucleated cell counts. Method: immunoSEQ multiplex PCR; TCRdb's copy keeps in-frame clones and lacks some. V and J calls plus clone size are reproduced from that table; the DNA served to infer D and trimming. The profile covers 70,000 or so clones, with 75% to 85% appearing a single time and roughly 15% taken by the ten largest. This clone was picked up a small number of times. Sequencing used peripheral blood. The sequence derives from a human donor in a cohort sampled during active COVID-19.

CDR3 residues: CASSQVRGITEAFF. CDR3 bases: TGCGCCAGCAGCCAAGTCCGCGGCATCACTGAAGCTTTCTTT. The chain couples TRBV4-1 to TRBJ1-1, with D unresolved. V was trimmed by 1 base and J by 4 bases, leaving 10 bases between them. The CDR3 runs to 14 residues. CDR1 is MGHRA and CDR2 is YSYEKL in the germline V gene.